The rows below give T cell receptor beta chains drawn from one sample of a study of blood T cell repertoires in COVID-19. This table comes from immunoSEQ multiplex PCR, and its TCRdb copy is limited to in-frame clones, with some not included. The repertoire holds tens of thousands of clones, with about 87% as singletons. Specimen: peripheral blood. All receptors come from a human donor in a cohort sampled during active COVID-19. The conserved cysteine and the conserved F or W are not part of the CDR3 here. Fields, in order: V gene, CDR3 protein.

TRBV4-1	ASSERGYPYEQY
TRBV7-3	ASSSSGNTGELF
TRBV7-9	ASSLVGTGGTEAF
TRBV5-1	ASRGRVNTEAF
TRBV6-5	ASTHRGTEAF
TRBV5-1	ASSLTTETYEQY
TRBV10-2	ATQASGSYEQY
TRBV27	ASSLGIGGTGELF
TRBV30	AWSETSGYEQY
TRBV28	ASSLHPGQNYGYT
TRBV3-1/TRBV3-2	ASSQDKSGRGYEQY
TRBV27	ASSRTTPYQETQY
TRBV5-5	ASSLAGTLDQPQH
TRBV6-4	ASSDSVASGGANVLT
TRBV20-1	SASVAVDTEAF
TRBV2	ASSELAGEAY
TRBV7-6	ASSNTGGLYQETQY
TRBV5-1	ASSFYSGEQF
TRBV27	ASRREGLLTDTQY
TRBV2	ASSPRDSQETQY
TRBV7-8	ASSPTLIDGGNTIY
TRBV3-1/TRBV3-2	ASSPKTGMAEAF
TRBV9	ASSPPALLSGGGPDTQY
TRBV9	ASSVGDEQF
TRBV5-1	ASSHGGLSADTQY
TRBV7-6	ASSLYMPEGQLPGSYEQY
TRBV19	ASSIEGTGGREQY
TRBV11-3	ASSLDGRGPNQPQH
TRBV27	ASRRNTGELF
TRBV7-9	ASSASGGQETQY
TRBV7-2	ASSHPGLAGAPSHPQY
TRBV19	ASSISSGRYANTEAF
TRBV6-2/TRBV6-3	ASSRTSGNTEQY
TRBV9	ASSLTSGGSGEQY
TRBV20-1	SAHRSDEQY
TRBV14	ASSQDIRTGSYEQY
TRBV29-1	SVEELVAGGPGGELF
TRBV6-6	ASSYEGQGSYEQY
TRBV2	ASSDRGHGANVLT
TRBV5-8	ASSNDQGASPSQPQH
TRBV3-1/TRBV3-2	ASSQQLAETYEQY
TRBV10-3	AISSTGDSNQPQH
TRBV11-2	ASSPGTAAEQF
TRBV7-3	ASSLLTGGEQY
TRBV5-1	ASSLGTSGYEQY